These 26 T cell receptor beta chains came from one sample sequenced in a study of blood T cell repertoires in COVID-19. The repertoire was sequenced with immunoSEQ multiplex PCR; TCRdb's copy has only in-frame clones and lacks some. The data contain about 240,000 clones, around 82% of them seen just once; the ten biggest clones take up approximately 3.8%. Specimen: PBMCs or T cells enriched from blood (not recorded which). All receptors derive from a woman between 40 and 55 years old who had been exposed to COVID-19.

The chain combines TRBV28 with TRBJ1-2, with 8 bases identical to TRBD1. The CDR3 totals 17 residues. V shed 6 bases, J shed 6 bases, and the junction held 18 bases outside the gene matches. Germline assignment: CDR1 MDHEN and CDR2 SYDVKM. For the CDR3, the DNA is TGTGCCAGCAGCCTATACAGGGCAGGGGGCAGACCTGATGGCTACACCTTC. Translating gives CASSLYRAGGRPDGYTF.

V gene TRBV19 combines with J gene TRBJ1-2; no clear D. Germline V gene sequence: CDR1 LNHDA, CDR2 SQIVND (reference sequence). The CDR3 spans 12 residues. V was trimmed by 3 bases and J by 3 bases, leaving 5 bases between them. The CDR3 DNA follows: TGTGCCAGTAGTATCGGGGACTATGGCTACACCTTC. Encoded protein: CASSIGDYGYTF.

The V gene is TRBV9, the J gene TRBJ2-1; 9 bases fit TRBD1. The CDR3 has 16 amino acids. Looked up from germline, CDR1 is SGDLS and CDR2 is YYNGEE. The V segment lost 0 bases and the J segment 3 bases; nucleotides outside the gene matches: 4. The CDR3 DNA is TGTGCCAGCAGCGTAGTAGAGACAGGGGGCTACAATGAGCAGTTCTTC. Protein: CASSVVETGGYNEQFF.

This clone was recorded once. The CDR3 here is CASSGGPGQGDTEAFF. The CDR3 coding sequence is TGTGCCAGCAGCGGGGGACCGGGACAGGGGGACACTGAAGCTTTCTTT. The chain carries TRBV5-5 and TRBJ1-1, with 11 bases identical to TRBD1. Unmatched junction bases numbered 8, after V lost 4 bases and J lost 3 bases. Germline V gives CDR1 SGHKS, CDR2 YYEKEE (reference sequence). The CDR3 consists of 16 residues. Complete variable domain (other parts from reference TRBV5-5 and TRBJ1-1): DAGVTQSPTHLIKTRGQQVTLRCSPISGHKSVSWYQQVLGQGPQFIFQYYEKEERGRGNFPDRFSARQFPNYSSELNVNALLLGDSALYLCASSGGPGQGDTEAFFGQGTRLTVV.

The genes are TRBV12-3 or TRBV12-4 and TRBJ2-2; D uncertain. The CDR3 is 13 amino acids. Trimming pared 8 bases from V and 2 bases from J, leaving 9 bases between. The CDR3 spells CASGASNTGELFF. CDR3 DNA sequence: TGTGCCAGCGGTGCGTCAAACACCGGGGAGCTGTTTTTT.

The chain is built from TRBV6-5 and TRBJ2-1; 11 nucleotides agree with TRBD2. V was clipped by 0 bases and J by 7 bases; unmatched bases: 5. CDR3 length: 16 residues. The germline gives CDR1 MNHEY, CDR2 SVGAGI. The DNA for the CDR3 is TGTGCCAGCAGTTACTCTAGCGGGGGGGCGCGGAATGAGCAGTTCTTC. It codes for CASSYSSGGARNEQFF.

The chain carries TRBV27 and TRBJ2-3, with TRBD2 as a possible D gene (6 bases). This CDR3 has 15 amino acids. Germline CDR1 is MNHEY and CDR2 is SMNVEV (reference sequence). Deletions cut 4 bases from V and 4 bases from J, with 15 bases between. The CDR3 spells CASSSILARADTQYF. CDR3 sequence (DNA): TGTGCCAGCAGTTCGATACTAGCAAGGGCAGATACGCAGTATTTT.

This clone showed up just once. The V gene is TRBV5-1, the J gene TRBJ2-6; D perhaps matches TRBD1 (8 bases). The ends were cut back, 4 bases at V and 2 bases at J, with 16 bases in the middle. Germline V CDR1 and CDR2: SGHRS, YFSETQ. CDR3 length: 17 amino acids. For the CDR3, the DNA is TGCGCCAGCAGCGGTAACAGGGGGGGCCCTGGGGCCAACGTCCTGACTTTC. Amino acids: CASSGNRGGPGANVLTF.

CDR3 region: CASSQSLRGYTF. The CDR3 coding sequence is TGTGCCAGCAGCCAGAGCTTGCGTGGCTACACCTTC. The J gene is TRBJ1-2, the V gene TRBV3-1 (or the pseudogene TRBV3-2); D ambiguous. The germline V and J ends were trimmed by 3 bases and 7 bases, with 9 bases remaining between them. Germline V CDR1 and CDR2: LGHDT, YNNKEL (reference sequence). The CDR3 runs 12 residues.

The rearrangement uses TRBV2 and TRBJ1-6; D gene unclear. The ends were cut back, 1 base at V and 10 bases at J, with 8 bases in the middle. CDR3 length: 13 residues. Per the germline V gene, CDR1 is SNHLY and CDR2 is FYNNEI. The CDR3 DNA reads as TGTGCCAGCAGTGAAGAAAGGAGATCACCCCTCCACTTT. Translation gives CASSEERRSPLHF. The full variable domain, with the rest looked up from reference TRBV2 and TRBJ1-6, is EPEVTQTPSHQVTQMGQEVILRCVPISNHLYFYWYRQILGQKVEFLVSFYNNEISEKSEIFDDQFSVERPDGSNFTLKIRSTKLEDSAMYFCASSEERRSPLHFGNGTRLTVT.

The chain has TRBV27 and TRBJ1-1; perhaps TRBD1 as D (5 bases). Per germline, CDR1 MNHEY and CDR2 SMNVEV (reference sequence). V lost 0 bases and J 0 bases, leaving 14 bases between the germline ends. CDR3 length: 17 amino acids. The CDR3 DNA sequence: TGTGCCAGCAGTTTATCAGGGGCCACCATTATGAACACTGAAGCTTTCTTT. This encodes CASSLSGATIMNTEAFF.

This clone appeared a single time. J is TRBJ2-2 and V is TRBV30; TRBD1 agrees at 9 bases. The CDR3 totals 16 residues. CDR1 and CDR2 (germline): GTSNPN, SVGIG (reference sequence). With V trimmed by 0 bases and J by 3 bases, 5 bases remained unmatched. The CDR3 nucleotides are TGTGCCTGGAGTGTAGGGGACAGGGTTTACACCGGGGAGCTGTTTTTT. Amino acid sequence: CAWSVGDRVYTGELFF.

This chain joins TRBV5-1 and TRBJ2-5; D might be TRBD1 (5 bases). The CDR3 loop spans 15 amino acids. The ends were cut back, 5 bases at V and 2 bases at J, with 16 bases in the middle. Germline CDR1 SGHRS, CDR2 YFSETQ. Here the CDR3 DNA reads TGCGCCAGCAGAAGCAGACAGTTGGATCAAGAGACCCAGTACTTC. This encodes CASRSRQLDQETQYF.

This clone was seen only a few times. The chain links TRBV4-2 to TRBJ1-5; D gene unclear. With 0 bases removed from V and 7 bases from J, the gap between germline ends came to 10 bases. The length of the CDR3 is 14 residues. Looked up from germline, CDR1 is LGHNA and CDR2 is YNFKEQ. CDR3 DNA: TGTGCCAGCAGCCAAGAACACCCCAACCAGCCCCAGCATTTT. This encodes CASSQEHPNQPQHF.

The chain is built from TRBV7-9 and TRBJ2-1, with TRBD1 matching 9 bases. Trimming cost V 5 bases and J 7 bases; bases outside gene matches: 6. Germline V gene lookup returns CDR1 SEHNR and CDR2 FQNEAQ (reference sequence). The CDR3 sequence is 14 residues long. As DNA, the CDR3 is TGTGCCAGCAGCGTAGTGGGACAGGGAAATGAGCAGTTCTTC. Translated, it gives CASSVVGQGNEQFF.

The V call is TRBV19, the J call TRBJ1-4; D ambiguous. The germline gives CDR1 LNHDA, CDR2 SQIVND (reference sequence). Trimming removed 1 base at V and 2 bases at J, with 8 bases between. The CDR3 covers 15 residues. The CDR3 nucleotides are TGTGCCAGTAGTATAGCACGAGGGACTAATGAAAAACTGTTTTTT. It yields the protein CASSIARGTNEKLFF.

The genes are TRBV5-1 and TRBJ1-1; D is perhaps TRBD1 (5 bases). This CDR3 has 13 residues. Looked up from germline, CDR1 is SGHRS and CDR2 is YFSETQ. Trimming pared 0 bases from V and 6 bases from J, leaving 9 bases between. CDR3 in amino acids: CASSLDGGPEAFF. The CDR3 region has the DNA TGCGCCAGCAGCTTGGACGGGGGTCCTGAAGCTTTCTTT.

The gene calls are TRBV5-1 and TRBJ1-2, with TRBD1 matching over 7 bases. CDR1 and CDR2 (germline): SGHRS, YFSETQ. Unmatched junction bases numbered 11, after V lost 4 bases and J lost 2 bases. The CDR3 has 16 residues. CDR3 DNA: TGCGCCAGCAGCGTACAGGGTAGGGACAGAAACTATGGCTACACCTTC. Amino acids: CASSVQGRDRNYGYTF.

This rearrangement joins TRBV7-2 to TRBJ1-1; D is possibly TRBD1 (6 bases). Trimming removed 10 bases from V and 3 bases from J, with 12 bases in between. Germline values: CDR1 SGHTA, CDR2 FQGNSA. The CDR3 is 12 amino acids. The DNA for the CDR3 is TGTGCCACTGATTCAGGGGACACTGAAGCTTTCTTT. This codes for CATDSGDTEAFF.

The rearrangement uses TRBV10-2 and TRBJ1-2; D is unresolved. V shed 7 bases and J shed 4 bases, with 13 bases lying between them. This CDR3 has 13 residues. CDR1 and CDR2 from the germline V gene are WSHSY and SAAADI. Written as DNA, the CDR3 is TGCGCCAGCAAGGACTCCTCATTCTATGGCTACACCTTC. It yields the protein CASKDSSFYGYTF.

This clone has a handful of counts. The genes are TRBV30 and TRBJ1-6; D call uncertain. Germline V CDR1 and CDR2: GTSNPN, SVGIG (reference sequence). V lost 2 bases and J lost 8, with 16 bases in between. The CDR3 is 15 residues long. CDR3 DNA sequence: TGTGCCTGGAGTACCGGGAGGGCGGGCGATTCACCCCTCCACTTT. It specifies CAWSTGRAGDSPLHF.

This chain connects TRBV3-1 (or the pseudogene TRBV3-2) to TRBJ2-2; 9 positions agree with TRBD2. CDR1 and CDR2 from the germline V gene are LGHDT and YNNKEL (reference sequence). J was trimmed by 3 bases and V by 5 bases; bases with no gene match: 4. The CDR3 loop spans 15 amino acids. CDR3 region: CASSTRGGDTGELFF. CDR3 in DNA: TGTGCCAGCAGCACCCGCGGGGGGGACACCGGGGAGCTGTTTTTT.

The rearrangement links TRBV5-8 to TRBJ1-4; 9 bases match TRBD1. With 4 bases clipped from V and 11 bases from J, the junction kept 12 bases outside the gene matches. From germline, CDR1 is SGHTS and CDR2 YDEGEE. The CDR3 length is 15 residues. CDR3 bases: TGTGCCAGCAGCCGTAGGGGGACAGGGATCCAGAAACTGTTTTTT. Residues: CASSRRGTGIQKLFF.

This clone appeared a few times. The junction departs from the called germline gene at one end, perhaps through a read error. J is TRBJ2-1 and V is TRBV3-1 (or the pseudogene TRBV3-2); a weak D match, TRBD2 (6 bases). The germline CDR1 and CDR2 sequences are LGHDT and YNNKEL (reference sequence). The CDR3 has 10 amino acids. This CDR3 is CASSQVGLIF. In DNA form, the CDR3 reads TGTGCCAGCAGCCAAGTCGGACTAATCTTC.

The chain carries TRBV5-6 and TRBJ2-7; 7 bases align to TRBD1. Looked up from germline, CDR1 is SGHDT and CDR2 is YYEEEE. Germline trimming cut 1 base from V and 3 bases from J; bases unmatched to any gene: 1. The CDR3 spans 13 residues. The CDR3: CASSLSGGYEQYF. DNA for the CDR3: TGTGCCAGCAGCTTGTCAGGGGGCTACGAGCAGTACTTC.

The rearrangement links TRBV5-4 to TRBJ2-7; possibly TRBD2 for D (6 bases). V gave up 2 bases and J gave up 2 bases, with 11 bases separating them. Germline lookup yields CDR1 SGHNT and CDR2 YYREEE (reference sequence). The CDR3 has 14 residues. CDR3 coding DNA: TGTGCCAGCAGCTTACGCGGGGCAGCCTACGAGCAGTACTTC. The encoded protein is CASSLRGAAYEQYF.